This TCR beta chain is from a study of blood T cell repertoires in COVID-19. Study as a whole: Acute and convalescent COVID-19 samples came from the United States, Italy and Spain.

CDR1 and CDR2 from the germline V gene are SGDLS and YYNGEE. With 3 bases clipped from V and 1 base from J, the junction kept 4 bases outside the gene matches. The CDR3 extends over 15 amino acids. TCRdb keeps only in-frame clones here, not all; method: immunoSEQ multiplex PCR. In the table there are more than 85,000 clones, about nine tenths of which are singletons. J is TRBJ2-1 and V is TRBV9, with 7 positions matching TRBD1. Material: peripheral blood. The TCR was taken from a human donor in a cohort sampled during active COVID-19. The CDR3 region has the DNA TGTGCCAGCAGCGGACGGACAGGTTCCTACAATGAGCAGTTCTTC. Protein: CASSGRTGSYNEQFF.